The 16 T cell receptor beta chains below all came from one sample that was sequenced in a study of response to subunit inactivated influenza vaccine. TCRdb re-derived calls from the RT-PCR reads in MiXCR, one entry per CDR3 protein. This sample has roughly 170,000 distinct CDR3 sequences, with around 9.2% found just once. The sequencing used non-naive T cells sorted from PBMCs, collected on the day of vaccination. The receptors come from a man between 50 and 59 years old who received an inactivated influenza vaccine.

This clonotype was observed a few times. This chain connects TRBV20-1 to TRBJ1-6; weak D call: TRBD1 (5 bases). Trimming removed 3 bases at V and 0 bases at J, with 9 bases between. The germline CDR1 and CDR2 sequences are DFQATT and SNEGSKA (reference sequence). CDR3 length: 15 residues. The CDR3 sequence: CSARVGGSYNSPLHF. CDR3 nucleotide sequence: TGCAGTGCTAGGGTGGGGGGCTCCTATAATTCACCCCTCCACTTT.

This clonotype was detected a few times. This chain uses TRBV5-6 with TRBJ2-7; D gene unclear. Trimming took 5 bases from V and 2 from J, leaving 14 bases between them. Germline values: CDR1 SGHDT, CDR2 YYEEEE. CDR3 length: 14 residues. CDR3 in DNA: TGTGCCAGCAGTGACCGGAACTCCGCCTACGAGCAGTACTTC. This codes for CASSDRNSAYEQYF. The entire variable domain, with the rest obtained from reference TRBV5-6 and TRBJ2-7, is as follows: DAGVTQSPTHLIKTRGQQVTLRCSPKSGHDTVSWYQQALGQGPQFIFQYYEEEERQRGNFPDRFSGHQFPNYSSELNVNALLLGDSALYLCASSDRNSAYEQYFGPGTRLTVT.

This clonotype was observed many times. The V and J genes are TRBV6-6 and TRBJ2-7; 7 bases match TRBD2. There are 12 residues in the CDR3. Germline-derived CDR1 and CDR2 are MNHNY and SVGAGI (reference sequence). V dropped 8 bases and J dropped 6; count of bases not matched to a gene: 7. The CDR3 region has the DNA TGTGCCAGCGAGGGAGGGCCGGGCGAGCAGTACTTC. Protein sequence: CASEGGPGEQYF.

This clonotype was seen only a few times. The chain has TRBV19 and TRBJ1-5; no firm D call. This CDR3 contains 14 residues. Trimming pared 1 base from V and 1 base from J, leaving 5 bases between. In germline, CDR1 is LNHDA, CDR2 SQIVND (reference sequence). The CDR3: CASSIVSSNQPQHF. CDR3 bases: TGTGCCAGTAGTATAGTAAGCAGCAATCAGCCCCAGCATTTT.

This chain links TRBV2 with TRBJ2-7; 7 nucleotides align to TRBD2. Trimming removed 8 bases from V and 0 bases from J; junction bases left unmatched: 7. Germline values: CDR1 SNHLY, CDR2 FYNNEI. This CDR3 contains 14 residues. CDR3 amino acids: CASEAGALSYEQYF. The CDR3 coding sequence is TGTGCCAGCGAGGCGGGAGCCCTCTCCTACGAGCAGTACTTC.

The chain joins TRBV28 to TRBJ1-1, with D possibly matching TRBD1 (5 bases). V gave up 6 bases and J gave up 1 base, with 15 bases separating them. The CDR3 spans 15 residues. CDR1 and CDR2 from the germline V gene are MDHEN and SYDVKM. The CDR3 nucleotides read TGTGCCAGCAGCTCCCCCCGGGGGTGGAACACTGAAGCTTTCTTT. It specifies CASSSPRGWNTEAFF. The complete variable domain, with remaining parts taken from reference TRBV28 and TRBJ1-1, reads DVKVTQSSRYLVKRTGEKVFLECVQDMDHENMFWYRQDPGLGLRLIYFSYDVKMKEKGDIPEGYSVSREKKERFSLILESASTNQTSMYLCASSSPRGWNTEAFFGQGTRLTVV.

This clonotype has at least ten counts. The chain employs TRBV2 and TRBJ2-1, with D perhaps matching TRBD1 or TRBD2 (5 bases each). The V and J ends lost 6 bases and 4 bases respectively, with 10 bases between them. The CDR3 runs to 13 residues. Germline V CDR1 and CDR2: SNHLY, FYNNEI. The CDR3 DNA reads TGTGCCAGCAGGCCGGGACCTTACAATGAGCAGTTCTTC. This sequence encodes CASRPGPYNEQFF.

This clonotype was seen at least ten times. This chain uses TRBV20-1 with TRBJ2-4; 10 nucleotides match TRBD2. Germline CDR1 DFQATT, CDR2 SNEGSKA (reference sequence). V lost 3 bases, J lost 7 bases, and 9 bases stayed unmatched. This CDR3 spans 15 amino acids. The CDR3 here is CSASQREGLTNIQYF. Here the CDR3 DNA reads TGCAGTGCTAGCCAGCGGGAGGGCCTGACGAACATTCAGTACTTC.

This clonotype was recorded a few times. CDR3 loop: CASSSRYPGQIYYGYTF. CDR3 nucleotide sequence: TGTGCCAGCAGCTCCAGATATCCGGGACAGATTTACTATGGCTACACCTTC. The rearrangement uses TRBV7-9 and TRBJ1-2; 7 nucleotides line up with TRBD1. V trimming: 4 bases; J trimming: 3 bases; junction bases outside the gene matches: 14. Germline CDR1 reads SEHNR; CDR2 reads FQNEAQ (reference sequence). The CDR3 totals 17 residues.

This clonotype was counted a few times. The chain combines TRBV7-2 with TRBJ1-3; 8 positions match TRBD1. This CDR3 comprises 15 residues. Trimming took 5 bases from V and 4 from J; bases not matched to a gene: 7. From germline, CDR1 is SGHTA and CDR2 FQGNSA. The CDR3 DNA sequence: TGTGCCAGCAGCCCGGGACAGGCGGCAGGAAACACCATATATTTT. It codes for CASSPGQAAGNTIYF.

CDR3 coding DNA: TGCAGTGCCCGCATCGTTCGGGACGAAGGCAATCAGCCCCAGCATTTT. Its protein product is CSARIVRDEGNQPQHF. The chain joins TRBV20-1 to TRBJ1-5; possibly TRBD1 for D (5 bases). From germline, CDR1 is DFQATT and CDR2 SNEGSKA (reference sequence). With 6 bases removed from V and 2 bases from J, the gap between germline ends came to 20 bases. This CDR3 has 16 residues.

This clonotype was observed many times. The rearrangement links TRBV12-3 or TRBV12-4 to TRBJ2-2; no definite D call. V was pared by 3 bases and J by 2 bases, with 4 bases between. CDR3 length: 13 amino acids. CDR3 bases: TGTGCCAGCAGTTTCATCAACACCGGGGAGCTGTTTTTT. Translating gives CASSFINTGELFF.

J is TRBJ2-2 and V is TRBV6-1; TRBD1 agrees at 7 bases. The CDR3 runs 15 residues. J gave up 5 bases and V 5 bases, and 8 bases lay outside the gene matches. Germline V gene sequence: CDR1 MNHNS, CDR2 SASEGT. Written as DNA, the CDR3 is TGTGCCAGCAGTCCACTGGGACAGATGACCGGGGAGCTGTTTTTT. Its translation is CASSPLGQMTGELFF.

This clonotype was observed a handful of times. The CDR3: CASSQGKLEAFF. The CDR3 nucleotides are TGTGCCAGCAGCCAGGGGAAACTTGAAGCTTTCTTT. The chain uses TRBV3-1 and TRBJ1-1; D is unresolved. In germline, CDR1 is LGHDT, CDR2 YNNKEL (reference sequence). The germline V and J ends were trimmed by 3 bases and 7 bases, with 9 bases remaining between them. The CDR3 is made up of 12 amino acids.

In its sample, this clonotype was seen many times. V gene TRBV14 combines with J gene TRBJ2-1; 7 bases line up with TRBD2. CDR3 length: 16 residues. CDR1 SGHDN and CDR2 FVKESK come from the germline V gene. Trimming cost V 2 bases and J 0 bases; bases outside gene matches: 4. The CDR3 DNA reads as TGTGCCAGCAGCCAACTTGGCGGGAGCTCCTACAATGAGCAGTTCTTC. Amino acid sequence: CASSQLGGSSYNEQFF.

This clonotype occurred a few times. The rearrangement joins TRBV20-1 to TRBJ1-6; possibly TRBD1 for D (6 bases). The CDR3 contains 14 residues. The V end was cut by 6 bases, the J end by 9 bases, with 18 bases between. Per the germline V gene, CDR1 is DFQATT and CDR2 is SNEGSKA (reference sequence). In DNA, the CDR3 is TGCAGTGCCAACGCTCAACAGGGATCTTCACCCCTCCACTTT. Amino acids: CSANAQQGSSPLHF.